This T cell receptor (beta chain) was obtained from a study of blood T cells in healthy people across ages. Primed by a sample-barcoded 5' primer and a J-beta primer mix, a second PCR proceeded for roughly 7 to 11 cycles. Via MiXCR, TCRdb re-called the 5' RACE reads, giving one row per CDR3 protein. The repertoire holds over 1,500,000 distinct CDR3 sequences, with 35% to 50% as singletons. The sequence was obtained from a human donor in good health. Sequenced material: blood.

The CDR3 reads CASKRPGDADTQYF. The DNA for the CDR3 is TGTGCCAGCAAACGGCCCGGAGACGCAGATACGCAGTATTTT. This sequence joins TRBV6-6 and TRBJ2-3, with D unclear. Trimming took 7 bases from V and 4 from J, leaving 15 bases between them. Germline V lookup: CDR1 MNHNY, CDR2 SVGAGI (reference sequence). This CDR3 spans 14 amino acids.